Following are 9 T cell receptor beta chains from one sample sequenced in a study of blood T cell repertoires in COVID-19. TCRdb's table, derived via immunoSEQ multiplex PCR, lists solely in-frame clones and lacks some. The table shows approximately 54,000 clones, with around nine tenths occurring only once. The sample was peripheral blood. These receptors were taken from a man aged 50 to 59 with acute or convalescent COVID-19.

The rearrangement uses TRBV19 and TRBJ2-5, with 9 bases that match TRBD2. The germline V gene encodes CDR1 LNHDA and CDR2 SQIVND (reference sequence). Unmatched junction bases numbered 5, after V lost 5 bases and J lost 4 bases. This CDR3 is 14 amino acids long. The chain's CDR3 is CASSDPTSGETQYF. DNA for the CDR3: TGTGCCAGTAGTGACCCGACTAGCGGAGAGACCCAGTACTTC.

The chain employs TRBV12-3 or TRBV12-4 and TRBJ1-2; maybe TRBD1 (5 bases). V was cut by 6 bases and J by 2 bases, with 10 bases left in between. The CDR3 contains 13 residues. The CDR3 loop is CASSRQGNYGYTF. The DNA for the CDR3 is TGTGCCAGCAGCCGCCAGGGAAACTATGGCTACACCTTC.

The chain has TRBV4-1 and TRBJ1-2, with D possibly matching TRBD1 (5 bases). The germline CDR1 and CDR2 sequences are MGHRA and YSYEKL. CDR3 length: 14 residues. The V end lost 0 bases, the J end lost 8 bases, and 13 bases lay between the germline ends. The CDR3, as DNA: TGCGCCAGCAGCCAAGAGGGGACGGAGGGCGGCTACACCTTC. Its protein is CASSQEGTEGGYTF.

The V and J genes are TRBV24-1 and TRBJ2-2; tentatively, D is TRBD1 (6 bases). The CDR3 loop spans 15 amino acids. Germline V gene lookup returns CDR1 KGHDR and CDR2 SFDVKD. Trimming took 3 bases from V and 4 from J, leaving 11 bases between them. The CDR3 protein is CATSDPPQGTGELFF. DNA for the CDR3: TGTGCCACCAGTGATCCCCCACAGGGCACCGGGGAGCTGTTTTTT.

The CDR3 DNA sequence: TGTGCCACCATGGCTAGCGGCTCGCAGACCCAGTACTTC. It is translated as CATMASGSQTQYF. This chain uses TRBV24-1 with TRBJ2-5, with TRBD2 identical over 7 bases. J lost 6 bases, V lost 8 bases, and 8 bases had no gene match. This CDR3 has 13 residues. The V gene's germline CDR1 is KGHDR and CDR2 SFDVKD.

V and J are TRBV5-1 and TRBJ2-5; 10 bases fit TRBD2. Germline V gene lookup returns CDR1 SGHRS and CDR2 YFSETQ. Trimming took 0 bases from V and 3 from J; bases not matched to a gene: 2. The CDR3 extends over 15 amino acids. The CDR3 sequence is CASSLGLAGEETQYF. The CDR3 DNA follows: TGCGCCAGCAGCTTGGGGCTAGCGGGAGAAGAGACCCAGTACTTC.

The chain combines TRBV11-3 with TRBJ1-3; 9 nucleotides align to TRBD1. CDR1 is SGHNT, CDR2 YENEEA, per germline. The CDR3 loop spans 16 amino acids. J was trimmed by 2 bases and V by 6 bases; bases with no gene match: 8. CDR3 residues: CASSSIQGAAGNTIYF. In nucleotides, the CDR3 is TGTGCCAGCAGTTCAATACAGGGGGCGGCTGGAAACACCATATATTTT.

V and J are TRBV6-4 and TRBJ2-3; 12 positions agree with TRBD2. CDR3 length equals 15 residues. The V and J ends lost 6 bases and 4 bases, in that order; junction bases with no gene match: 5. CDR1 MRHNA and CDR2 SNTAGT come from the germline V gene. The CDR3 protein is CASSPTSGRSDTQYF. The CDR3 coding sequence is TGTGCCAGCAGCCCTACTAGCGGGAGGTCAGATACGCAGTATTTT.

The V gene is TRBV6-4, the J gene TRBJ2-1, with 10 positions matching TRBD2. There are 17 residues in the CDR3. Germline CDR1 is MRHNA and CDR2 is SNTAGT. V gave up 5 bases and J gave up 9 bases; unmatched junction bases: 16. The CDR3 bases are TGTGCCAGCAGTCTTTCCCCTTCTAGCGGGAGCTTCACTGAGCAGTTCTTC. Protein: CASSLSPSSGSFTEQFF.